This T cell receptor (beta chain) was captured in a study of blood T cell repertoires in COVID-19. As for the study in general: The United States, Italy and Spain supplied acute and convalescent COVID-19 samples.

As processed by the authors: Scientists estimated how many nucleated cells there were by amplifying reference gene primers. Sequenced by immunoSEQ multiplex PCR; TCRdb stores in-frame clones only, minus some. That table gives V, J and clone size, and the DNA gave D and trimming. The sample includes under 250,000 clones, around 81% of them seen just once. To note about this clone: Other DNA sequences of this sample code for an identical CDR3.

The CDR3 spans 15 residues. Germline CDR1 reads SGHVS; CDR2 reads FQNEAQ. Deletions cut 1 base from V and 4 bases from J, with 13 bases between. Sequenced sample: peripheral blood. The sequence was obtained from a woman aged 70-85 years with acute or convalescent COVID-19. V is TRBV7-8 and J is TRBJ1-2; maybe TRBD1 (5 bases). CDR3 DNA sequence: TGTGCCAGCAGCTTAGGGGGGGGTTCGGGCTATGGCTACACCTTC. The encoded protein is CASSLGGGSGYGYTF. Full variable domain (missing parts from reference TRBV7-8 and TRBJ1-2): GAGVSQSPRYKVAKRGQDVALRCDPISGHVSLFWYQQALGQGPEFLTYFQNEAQLDKSGLPSDRFFAERPEGSVSTLKIQRTQQEDSAVYLCASSLGGGSGYGYTFGSGTRLTVV.